Each of the 18 T cell receptor beta chains below was sequenced from the same sample in a study of blood T cell repertoires in COVID-19. TCRdb's table, derived via immunoSEQ multiplex PCR, lists solely in-frame clones and lacks some. The sample yields roughly 140,000 clones, around 81% seen once. The material sequenced was peripheral blood. Source of these receptors: a woman between 50 and 59 years old with acute or convalescent COVID-19.

The chain has TRBV5-1 and TRBJ2-5; D not resolved. The CDR3 loop spans 11 amino acids. Germline CDR1 reads SGHRS; CDR2 reads YFSETQ. Trimming removed 8 bases from V and 1 base from J, with 6 bases in between. CDR3 sequence: CASWAQETQYF. The DNA of the CDR3 is TGCGCCAGTTGGGCCCAAGAGACCCAGTACTTC.

V and J are TRBV4-2 and TRBJ2-5, with a tentative D call TRBD1 (6 bases). The CDR3 length is 14 residues. Trimming removed 5 bases from V and 4 bases from J, with 14 bases in between. Per the germline V gene, CDR1 is LGHNA and CDR2 is YNFKEQ. This CDR3 reads CASSGQGPGETQYF. The CDR3 bases are TGTGCCAGCAGCGGGCAGGGGCCCGGAGAGACCCAGTACTTC.

The rearrangement links TRBV10-1 to TRBJ1-3, with D possibly TRBD1 on 5 matching bases. In germline, CDR1 is WNHNN, CDR2 SYGVQD (reference sequence). This CDR3 region has 18 residues. Deletions cut 4 bases from V and 0 bases from J, with 19 bases between. CDR3 DNA: TGCGCCAGCAGTGCCGCAGGGTGTTGCCCCTTCTCTGGAAACACCATATATTTT. Protein sequence: CASSAAGCCPFSGNTIYF.

The chain recombines TRBV4-3 with TRBJ1-2; D unresolved. CDR3 length equals 15 residues. V lost 3 bases and J lost 4, with 15 bases in between. CDR1 is LGHNA and CDR2 is YSLEER in the germline V gene. The CDR3 spells CASSHSGPRSYGYTF. The CDR3 coding sequence is TGCGCCAGCAGCCATAGCGGCCCTCGGAGCTATGGCTACACCTTC.

The rearrangement uses TRBV4-3 and TRBJ2-3, with 9 bases matching TRBD2. This CDR3 region has 20 residues. The germline V gene encodes CDR1 LGHNA and CDR2 YSLEER. V lost 0 bases and J lost 4; bases outside the gene matches: 17. The CDR3 protein is CASSQEGSSAGGGASDTQYF. CDR3 in DNA: TGCGCCAGCAGCCAAGAAGGTTCGTCCGCTGGCGGGGGGGCATCAGATACGCAGTATTTT.

This clone has only one observation. V gene TRBV2 combines with J gene TRBJ2-5, with 9 positions matching TRBD2. The germline CDR1 and CDR2 sequences are SNHLY and FYNNEI. V shed 2 bases and J 4 bases; nucleotides not matched to a gene: 2. The CDR3 covers 14 residues. The CDR3 bases are TGTGCCAGCAGTGAATCAGCGGGGGGAGAGACCCAGTACTTC. This translates into CASSESAGGETQYF.

This rearrangement joins TRBV6-4 to TRBJ1-2; 7 bases line up with TRBD1. With 3 bases clipped from V and 5 bases from J, the junction kept 3 bases outside the gene matches. This CDR3 comprises 13 residues. Looked up from germline, CDR1 is MRHNA and CDR2 is SNTAGT. The CDR3 protein is CASSEGQRYGYTF. In DNA, the CDR3 is TGTGCCAGCAGTGAGGGACAGCGGTATGGCTACACCTTC.

The rearrangement joins TRBV19 to TRBJ1-1; 7 nucleotides align to TRBD1. From germline, CDR1 is LNHDA and CDR2 SQIVND (reference sequence). Trimming removed 3 bases from V and 5 bases from J; junction bases left unmatched: 12. This CDR3 region has 16 residues. The CDR3: CASSMFRQGGSTEAFF. CDR3 coding DNA: TGTGCCAGTAGTATGTTCAGACAGGGTGGGTCGACTGAAGCTTTCTTT.

This chain links TRBV7-9 with TRBJ2-3, with TRBD1 identical over 9 bases. Germline V gives CDR1 SEHNR, CDR2 FQNEAQ (reference sequence). The CDR3 is made up of 15 amino acids. Trimming cost V 4 bases and J 5 bases; bases outside gene matches: 7. CDR3 protein: CASSSGQGLGDTQYF. The CDR3 coding sequence is TGTGCCAGCAGCTCCGGACAGGGGCTGGGAGATACGCAGTATTTT.

The rearrangement joins TRBV7-2 to TRBJ1-4; D remains ambiguous. Germline V gives CDR1 SGHTA, CDR2 FQGNSA. CDR3 length: 14 amino acids. V was shortened by 5 bases and J by 6 bases, with 13 bases between the two germline ends. The CDR3 DNA reads TGTGCCAGCAGCCAAGATTCTACTTATGAAAAACTGTTTTTT. Translated, it gives CASSQDSTYEKLFF.

In its sample, this clone was seen a few times. The V gene is TRBV29-1, the J gene TRBJ1-2; no clear D gene. V lost 7 bases, J lost 4 bases, and 13 bases lay in between. Per germline, CDR1 SQVTM and CDR2 ANQGSEA. The CDR3 is 12 residues long. This CDR3 reads CSARVGIYGYTF. The CDR3 bases are TGCAGCGCCCGAGTCGGTATCTATGGCTACACCTTC.

The chain combines TRBV20-1 with TRBJ1-6; tentatively, D is TRBD1 (5 bases). This CDR3 has 14 residues. Trimming cost V 3 bases and J 14 bases, with 20 bases left between them. Germline V lookup: CDR1 DFQATT, CDR2 SNEGSKA (reference sequence). The CDR3: CSASTGGMGLTLHF. CDR3 DNA: TGCAGTGCTAGTACGGGGGGTATGGGTTTAACCCTCCACTTT.

J is TRBJ1-2 and V is TRBV6-5; 9 bases are a match to TRBD1. Germline-derived CDR1 and CDR2 are MNHEY and SVGAGI. This CDR3 is 13 amino acids long. V was pared by 4 bases and J by 7 bases, with 4 bases of the junction left unmatched. CDR3 amino acids: CASSLGQGLGYTF. The DNA for the CDR3 is TGTGCCAGCAGTTTGGGACAGGGTCTTGGCTACACCTTC.

This clone was seen only once. The chain couples TRBV13 to TRBJ2-4; no definite D call. Trimming left V 4 bases short and J 1 base short, with 5 bases between. The CDR3 totals 13 residues. Germline CDR1 is PRHDT and CDR2 is FYEKMQ (reference sequence). The CDR3 DNA follows: TGTGCCAGCAGCTGGAGTGCCAAAAACATTCAGTACTTC. It translates to CASSWSAKNIQYF.

The chain employs TRBV5-6 and TRBJ1-1, with D unresolved. CDR1 is SGHDT and CDR2 is YYEEEE in the germline V gene. V lost 0 bases and J 0 bases, leaving 9 bases between the germline ends. This CDR3 is built from 15 residues. As DNA, the CDR3 is TGTGCCAGCAGCTTGGGGAGGAGAGTGAACACTGAAGCTTTCTTT. This translates into CASSLGRRVNTEAFF.

There are a few counts of this clone. V is TRBV5-1 and J is TRBJ1-1; D may be TRBD1 (6 bases). Germline CDR1 is SGHRS and CDR2 is YFSETQ. The V gene lost 2 bases and the J gene lost 3 bases, with 20 bases spanning the gap. The CDR3 extends over 17 amino acids. Here the CDR3 DNA reads TGCGCCAGCAGCTTTGGTCAGGGGATAAACGGGGACACTGAAGCTTTCTTT. This translates into CASSFGQGINGDTEAFF.

In its sample, this clone was seen a few times. The chain couples TRBV7-3 to TRBJ2-2, with D perhaps matching TRBD1 (5 bases). CDR1 is SGHTA, CDR2 FQGTGA, per germline. This CDR3 spans 19 amino acids. V dropped 2 bases and J dropped 6 bases, with 25 bases sitting between them. The CDR3 here is CASSLGTPRQPLSPGELFF. CDR3 coding DNA: TGTGCCAGCAGCTTAGGCACCCCCCGACAGCCACTATCCCCCGGGGAGCTGTTTTTT.

There are a few counts of this clone. The rearrangement uses TRBV27 and TRBJ1-1, with TRBD1 as a possible D gene (6 bases). The CDR3 has 15 amino acids. Looked up from germline, CDR1 is MNHEY and CDR2 is SMNVEV (reference sequence). Deletions cut 7 bases from V and 4 bases from J, with 19 bases between. The CDR3 bases are TGTGCCAGCATGGTGGGCACAGGGAGGGGCACTGAAGCTTTCTTT. This gives the protein CASMVGTGRGTEAFF.